One and the same sample provided the 8 T cell receptor beta chains below, sequenced in a study of regulatory T cells in long-lasting Graves disease (dated by TCRdb to the early 2020s). Libraries were made using multiplex PCR. The instrument was an Illumina HiSeq 4000. CDR3 regions were amplified by Arm-PCR with iRepertoire HTBI primers to construct TCR beta libraries. TCRdb cleaned the public reads at Q25 with fastp, built clones with MiXCR and kept in-frame beta chains. Each CDR3 protein appears once, grouped with its most common genes and DNA. Within this sample are roughly 420,000 distinct CDR3 sequences, with less than 15% of them counted one time only. The ten top clones hold about 15% of the sample. The time point tag for this specimen amounts to: newly diagnosed GD, antithyroid drugs for less than 3 months. For both TCR sequencing and RNA sequencing, RNA was extracted from PBMCs in TRIzol. These data were likewise used in another study, on T cells in Graves' hyperthyroidism and ophthalmopathy.

Sequences were derived from peripheral blood mononuclear cells (PBMCs), sampled at new diagnosis, from a patient treated with antithyroid drugs. These receptor sequences come from a woman aged 45-59 years with Graves disease. Donor details come from another sample of the same person, matched by shared clones.

This clonotype was counted many times. The chain couples TRBV5-5 to TRBJ1-6; D uncertain. V was pared by 0 bases and J by 6 bases, with 13 bases between. Germline assignment: CDR1 SGHKS and CDR2 YYEKEE (reference sequence). The CDR3 is 16 amino acids. The CDR3 is CASSLVFSGFNSPLHF. The CDR3 DNA is TGTGCCAGCAGCTTGGTGTTTTCTGGGTTTAATTCACCCCTCCACTTT.

This clonotype was seen ten or more times. The chain's CDR3 is CASSTHDRGRSNEKLFF. CDR3 in DNA: TGTGCCAGCAGTACACACGACAGGGGCCGGAGTAATGAAAAACTGTTTTTT. This chain connects TRBV28 to TRBJ1-4; 8 bases are shared with TRBD1. Germline lookup yields CDR1 MDHEN and CDR2 SYDVKM. This CDR3 is 17 amino acids long. The V gene end was trimmed by 5 bases and the J gene end by 4 bases; junction bases not matched to a gene: 12.

For the CDR3, the DNA is TGCAGCGTTGTCGGGGGGGAGGGTAACTATGGCTACACCTTC. It is translated as CSVVGGEGNYGYTF. The J gene is TRBJ1-2, the V gene TRBV29-1; D is possibly TRBD1 (5 bases). Germline assignment: CDR1 SQVTM and CDR2 ANQGSEA. This CDR3 has 14 amino acids. Trimming cost V 4 bases and J 1 base, with 13 bases left between them.

This clonotype was seen more than once but under ten times. Being one base from a much bigger clone, this may be a read error. The genes are TRBV30 and TRBJ2-3; 12 bases agree with TRBD2. The CDR3 length is 17 residues. Germline V gives CDR1 GTSNPN, CDR2 SVGIG (reference sequence). As DNA, the CDR3 is TGTGCCCGGAGCACCGCTAGGACTAGCGGGACCACAGATACGCAGTATTTT. Protein: CARSTARTSGTTDTQYF.

The V and J genes are TRBV19 and TRBJ2-3; 11 bases are shared with TRBD2. CDR1 LNHDA and CDR2 SQIVND come from the germline V gene (reference sequence). There are 15 residues in the CDR3. Trimming took 3 bases from V and 4 from J; bases not matched to a gene: 3. The CDR3 reads CASSMGTSGSDTQYF. CDR3 bases: TGTGCCAGTAGTATGGGGACTAGCGGATCAGATACGCAGTATTTT.

The chain has TRBV5-5 and TRBJ1-2, with 8 bases identical to TRBD1. In germline, CDR1 is SGHKS, CDR2 YYEKEE (reference sequence). The CDR3 is 14 residues long. V lost 2 bases and J lost 8; bases outside the gene matches: 8. CDR3 DNA: TGTGCCAGCAGCTTAGAGACAGGGGTTGTCGGCTACACCTTC. Translating it yields CASSLETGVVGYTF.

This clonotype was observed at least ten times. The V call is TRBV30, the J call TRBJ1-1; D not certain. The CDR3 loop spans 13 amino acids. Trimming pared 1 base from V and 5 bases from J, leaving 11 bases between. Germline-derived CDR1 and CDR2 are GTSNPN and SVGIG (reference sequence). The CDR3 DNA sequence: TGTGCCTGGAGTGCAGACATTCTGACTGAAGCTTTCTTT. Translation: CAWSADILTEAFF. Full variable domain (missing parts from reference TRBV30 and TRBJ1-1): SQTIHQWPATLVQPVGSPLSLECTVEGTSNPNLYWYRQAAGRGLQLLFYSVGIGQISSEVPQNLSASRPQDRQFILSSKKLLLSDSGFYLCAWSADILTEAFFGQGTRLTVV.

This clonotype was counted ten times or more. The CDR3, as DNA: TGTGCGATCGGGAATCAGCCCCAGCATTTT. Translated, it gives CAIGNQPQHF. The rearrangement joins TRBV10-3 to TRBJ1-5, with unresolved D. Looked up from germline, CDR1 is ENHRY and CDR2 is SYGVKD. The CDR3 loop spans 10 amino acids.